Listed below are T cell receptor beta chains from one sample, sequenced in a study of blood T cell repertoires in COVID-19. The repertoire was sequenced with immunoSEQ multiplex PCR; TCRdb's copy has only in-frame clones and lacks some. The data show 190,000 or so clones, about 89% seen once. The sequenced material came from peripheral blood. These receptors all stem from a man between 40 and 49 years old with active or convalescent COVID-19. Each CDR3 is given with its conserved first and last residue. A D gene is named only where the DNA matches it firmly. Rows give clone size only sometimes, using once, few, many, or a class for an expanded clone.

D | J | V | size | DNA | CDR3
. | TRBJ2-3 | TRBV30 | . | TGTGCCTGGATCGAACAGGGTGGTCGCACAGATACGCAGTATTTT | CAWIEQGGRTDTQYF
TRBD2 | TRBJ2-1 | TRBV2 | once | TGTGCCAGCAGTGAATTTCGGAGGCCTCCCGGGACTAGCGGGGGGAATGAGCAGTTCTTC | CASSEFRRPPGTSGGNEQFF
TRBD1 | TRBJ1-2 | TRBV7-2 | . | TGTGCCAGCAGTTACACAGGGGCGGATGGCTACACCTTC | CASSYTGADGYTF
TRBD1 | TRBJ1-6 | TRBV7-9 | . | TGTGCCAGCAGCTTACTGGCAGGGGGATATAATTCACCCCTCCACTTT | CASSLLAGGYNSPLHF
TRBD2 | TRBJ2-7 | TRBV6-6 | . | TGTGCCAGCAGTTCCCAAGCGGGGGGGCCGAGGGAGCAGTACTTC | CASSSQAGGPREQYF
. | TRBJ1-6 | TRBV7-2 | once | TGTGCCAGCAGCTTATTGAGCGGGACTACTTCACCCCTCCACTTT | CASSLLSGTTSPLHF
TRBD1 | TRBJ1-4 | TRBV5-1 | . | TGCGCCAGCAGCTCCTACAGGGGAAGCGGTGAAAAACTGTTTTTT | CASSSYRGSGEKLFF
. | TRBJ1-6 | TRBV6-5 | . | TGTGCCAGCATGAGGAATCTTGATTCACCCCTCCACTTT | CASMRNLDSPLHF
TRBD1 | TRBJ2-5 | TRBV5-6 | once | TGTGCCAGCAACCCAGGGGACAGTCAAGAGACCCAGTACTTC | CASNPGDSQETQYF
TRBD1 | TRBJ1-2 | TRBV15 | . | TGTGCCACCAGCAGAGAAGGGACAGGGAAGGAGGGCTATGGCTACACCTTC | CATSREGTGKEGYGYTF
. | TRBJ2-6 | TRBV6-6 | once | TGTGCCAGCAGTAAAACTACTGGGGCCAACGTCCTGACTTTC | CASSKTTGANVLTF
TRBD2 | TRBJ2-3 | TRBV2 | . | TGTGCCAGCAGGCTACGGACTAGCGGGGGGGCCGTAAATACGCAGTATTTT | CASRLRTSGGAVNTQYF
TRBD1 | TRBJ1-3 | TRBV9 | . | TGTGCCAGCACCGTACAGGGGGCGCCTGGAAACACCATATATTTT | CASTVQGAPGNTIYF
TRBD1 | TRBJ1-4 | TRBV27 | . | TGTGCCAGTAGTGACAGGGGGCGAGAAAAACTGTTTTTT | CASSDRGREKLFF
TRBD1 | TRBJ1-6 | TRBV6-5 | . | TGTGCCACACCGGGACAGCAAAATTCACCCCTCCACTTT | CATPGQQNSPLHF
TRBD1 | TRBJ1-6 | TRBV6-1 | . | TGTGCCAGCAGTGAAGAATTTGGCAGGGGGTTATATAATTCACCCCTCCACTTT | CASSEEFGRGLYNSPLHF
TRBD2 | TRBJ2-1 | TRBV4-3 | . | TGCGCCAGCAGCCAAGATCCTAGCGGGGGACACAATGAGCAGTTCTTC | CASSQDPSGGHNEQFF
TRBD1 | TRBJ1-4 | TRBV4-1 | . | TGCGCCAGCAGCCATGGGACAGGGGGCCCTAATGAAAAACTGTTTTTT | CASSHGTGGPNEKLFF
TRBD1 | TRBJ1-5 | TRBV19 | . | TGTGCCAGTAGTGCCCGGACAGGGGGTTTGAGCAATCAGCCCCAGCATTTT | CASSARTGGLSNQPQHF
TRBD1 | TRBJ2-3 | TRBV9 | . | TGTGCCAGCAGCGTATTGGGGACAGGTGGCACAGATACGCAGTATTTT | CASSVLGTGGTDTQYF
. | TRBJ2-2 | TRBV6-4 | . | TGTGCCAGCAGTATGTCAGCGAACACCGGGGAGCTGTTTTTT | CASSMSANTGELFF
. | TRBJ1-3 | TRBV18 | many | TGTGCCAGCTCACCTCAGATCTCTGGAAACACCATATATTTT | CASSPQISGNTIYF
. | TRBJ1-2 | TRBV24-1 | . | TGTGCCACCAGTAACCATCAGGGGAGGGGTGAGGACTATGGCTACACCTTC | CATSNHQGRGEDYGYTF
. | TRBJ2-1 | TRBV5-1 | . | TGCGCCAGCAGCACATCCGGGACTCGAGGATACAATGAGCAGTTCTTC | CASSTSGTRGYNEQFF
TRBD1 | TRBJ1-2 | TRBV9 | once | TGTGCCAGCAGCGCAAGGGACAGTCATAACTATGGCTACACCTTC | CASSARDSHNYGYTF
. | TRBJ1-3 | TRBV4-1 | . | TGCGCCAGCAGCCAAATTGGGGGGGCAAGCTCTGGAAACACCATATATTTT | CASSQIGGASSGNTIYF
. | TRBJ2-1 | TRBV15 | once | TGTGCCACCAGCACCTGGGCGGGGGCAATCAATGAGCAGTTCTTC | CATSTWAGAINEQFF
TRBD2 | TRBJ2-2 | TRBV5-1 | . | TGCGCCAGCAGCTTGAGAACTAGCGGGAGCACCGGGGAGCTGTTTTTT | CASSLRTSGSTGELFF
TRBD2 | TRBJ2-5 | TRBV5-1 | . | TGCGCCAGCAGCTTGGCGTCGGCGGGGGGCCCAGGGGAGACCCAGTACTTC | CASSLASAGGPGETQYF
TRBD1 | TRBJ1-4 | TRBV10-2 | . | TGCGCCAGCAGATCCCCGGGACAGGGAGATGAAAAACTGTTTTTT | CASRSPGQGDEKLFF
TRBD1 | TRBJ1-4 | TRBV5-1 | . | TGCGCCAGCAGCTACAGGGGGACAGCCCCTCGGGCAACTAATGAAAAACTGTTTTTT | CASSYRGTAPRATNEKLFF
. | TRBJ1-1 | TRBV15 | . | TGTGCCACCAGCAGAGATTATGTGAGGAACACTGAAGCTTTCTTT | CATSRDYVRNTEAFF
. | TRBJ1-5 | TRBV28 | . | TGTGCCAGCGAGGGCACAGGGAAGGGTCAGCCCCAGCATTTT | CASEGTGKGQPQHF
TRBD1 | TRBJ2-6 | TRBV19 | . | TGTGCCAGTAGTACCCGGACAGGGGGCGCTGGGGCCAACGTCCTGACTTTC | CASSTRTGGAGANVLTF
. | TRBJ1-1 | TRBV29-1 | . | TGCAGCGTTGTTAAGACAGGTCCCAAGAACACTGAAGCTTTCTTT | CSVVKTGPKNTEAFF
TRBD2 | TRBJ2-2 | TRBV3-1/TRBV3-2 | . | TGTGCCAGCAGCCAAGCCCCTACTAGCGGGTTCGGGGAGCTGTTTTTT | CASSQAPTSGFGELFF
TRBD1 | TRBJ1-5 | TRBV6-5 | . | TGTGCCAGCAGTAACTTACAGGGGGCCGCTAATCAGCCCCAGCATTTT | CASSNLQGAANQPQHF
. | TRBJ2-1 | TRBV12-3/TRBV12-4 | . | TGTGCCAGCAGTAGGGGGAATACAAATGAGCAGTTCTTC | CASSRGNTNEQFF
TRBD1 | TRBJ1-4 | TRBV6-5 | . | TGTGCCAGCAGTTACGGAAGGGGGCGTCTCAATGAAAAACTGTTTTTT | CASSYGRGRLNEKLFF